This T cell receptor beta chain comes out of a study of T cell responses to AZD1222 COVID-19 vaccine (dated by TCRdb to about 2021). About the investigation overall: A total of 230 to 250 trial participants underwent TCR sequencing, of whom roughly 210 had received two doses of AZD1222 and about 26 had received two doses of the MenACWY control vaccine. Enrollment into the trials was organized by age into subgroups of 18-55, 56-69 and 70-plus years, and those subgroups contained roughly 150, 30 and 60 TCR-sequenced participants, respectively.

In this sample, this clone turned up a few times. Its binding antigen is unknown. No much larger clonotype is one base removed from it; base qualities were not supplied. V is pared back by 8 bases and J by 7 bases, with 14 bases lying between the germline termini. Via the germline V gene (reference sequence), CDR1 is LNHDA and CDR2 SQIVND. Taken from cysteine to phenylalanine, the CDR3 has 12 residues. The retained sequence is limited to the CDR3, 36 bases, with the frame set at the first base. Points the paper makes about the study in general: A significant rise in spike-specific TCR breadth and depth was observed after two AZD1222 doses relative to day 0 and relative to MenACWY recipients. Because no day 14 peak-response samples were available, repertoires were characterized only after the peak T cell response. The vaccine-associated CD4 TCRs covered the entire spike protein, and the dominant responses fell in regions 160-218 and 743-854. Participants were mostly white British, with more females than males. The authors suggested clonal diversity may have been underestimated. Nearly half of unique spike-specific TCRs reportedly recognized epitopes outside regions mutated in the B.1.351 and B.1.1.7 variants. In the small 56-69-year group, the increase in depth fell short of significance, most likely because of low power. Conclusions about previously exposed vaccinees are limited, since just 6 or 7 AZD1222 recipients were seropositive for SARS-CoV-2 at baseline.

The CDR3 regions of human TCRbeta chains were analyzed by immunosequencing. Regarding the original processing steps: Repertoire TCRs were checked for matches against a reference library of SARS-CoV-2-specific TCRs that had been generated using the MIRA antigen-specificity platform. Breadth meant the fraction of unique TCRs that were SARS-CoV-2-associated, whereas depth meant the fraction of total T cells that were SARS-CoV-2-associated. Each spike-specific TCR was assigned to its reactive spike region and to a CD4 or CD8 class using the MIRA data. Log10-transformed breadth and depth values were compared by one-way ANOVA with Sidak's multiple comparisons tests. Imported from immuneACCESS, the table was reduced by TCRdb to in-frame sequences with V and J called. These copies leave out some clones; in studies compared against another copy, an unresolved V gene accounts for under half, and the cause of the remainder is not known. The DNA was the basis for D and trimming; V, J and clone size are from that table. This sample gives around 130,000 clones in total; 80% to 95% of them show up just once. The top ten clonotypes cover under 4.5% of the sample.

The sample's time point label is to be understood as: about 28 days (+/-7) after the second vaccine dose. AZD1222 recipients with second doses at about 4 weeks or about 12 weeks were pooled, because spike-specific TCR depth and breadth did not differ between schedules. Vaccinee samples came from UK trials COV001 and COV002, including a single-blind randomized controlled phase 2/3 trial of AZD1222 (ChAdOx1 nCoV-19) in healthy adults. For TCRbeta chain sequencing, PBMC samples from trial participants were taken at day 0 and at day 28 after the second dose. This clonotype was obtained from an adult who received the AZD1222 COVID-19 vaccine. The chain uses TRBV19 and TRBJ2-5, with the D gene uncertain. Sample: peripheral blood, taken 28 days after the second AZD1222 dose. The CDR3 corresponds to CASGPLLGTQYF. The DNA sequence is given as TGTGCCAGTGGTCCCTTGCTCGGGACCCAGTACTTC.